Following are 5 T cell receptor beta chains from one sample sequenced in a study of T cell responses to AZD1222 COVID-19 vaccine. Profiled with immunoSEQ multiplex PCR; TCRdb holds only in-frame clones, not every one. Here the sample spans over 110,000 clones, around nine tenths being singletons. The sample here was peripheral blood, taken 28 days after the second AZD1222 dose. The receptors shown here come from an adult who received the AZD1222 COVID-19 vaccine.

The chain carries TRBV3-1 (or the pseudogene TRBV3-2) and TRBJ1-2, with D possibly matching TRBD1 (6 bases). The CDR3 has 13 residues. Germline V gene data show CDR1 as LGHDT and CDR2 as YNNKEL (reference sequence). V gave up 3 bases and J gave up 3 bases, with 8 bases separating them. In nucleotides, the CDR3 is TGTGCCAGCAGCCAGCAGGGGTACTATGGCTACACCTTC. It specifies CASSQQGYYGYTF.

The V gene is TRBV5-1, the J gene TRBJ1-5; perhaps TRBD1 as D (6 bases). CDR1 is SGHRS, CDR2 YFSETQ, per germline. V was pared by 4 bases and J by 5 bases, with 22 bases between. This CDR3 has 17 amino acids. The CDR3 DNA follows: TGCGCCAGCAGCCCCAGACCAACACAGGGTTCGGATCAGCCCCAGCATTTT. This gives the protein CASSPRPTQGSDQPQHF.

V is TRBV18 and J is TRBJ1-5; D is unresolved. The germline V gene has CDR1 KGHSH and CDR2 LQKENI. This CDR3 has 16 amino acids. V lost 0 bases and J 6 bases, leaving 15 bases between the germline ends. The CDR3 reads CASSPPVTTVGQPQHF. DNA for the CDR3: TGTGCCAGCTCACCACCGGTCACCACCGTTGGTCAGCCCCAGCATTTT.

This clone was recorded once. V is TRBV15 and J is TRBJ1-1, with 8 bases matching TRBD1. Germline V gene sequence: CDR1 LNHNV, CDR2 YYDKDF (reference sequence). The CDR3 spans 14 residues. Germline trimming cut 7 bases from V and 3 bases from J; bases unmatched to any gene: 7. As DNA, the CDR3 is TGTGCCACCAATCCGAACAGGGGGTACACTGAAGCTTTCTTT. It translates to CATNPNRGYTEAFF.

CDR3 nucleotides: TGTGCCAGCAGCCAAGTTGGGGGGCAAGAGACCCAGTACTTC. Encoded protein: CASSQVGGQETQYF. The rearrangement joins TRBV3-1 (or the pseudogene TRBV3-2) to TRBJ2-5; possible D gene TRBD2, 6 bases. This CDR3 has 14 residues. Looked up from germline, CDR1 is LGHDT and CDR2 is YNNKEL (reference sequence). V was shortened by 1 base and J by 2 bases, with 8 bases between the two germline ends.